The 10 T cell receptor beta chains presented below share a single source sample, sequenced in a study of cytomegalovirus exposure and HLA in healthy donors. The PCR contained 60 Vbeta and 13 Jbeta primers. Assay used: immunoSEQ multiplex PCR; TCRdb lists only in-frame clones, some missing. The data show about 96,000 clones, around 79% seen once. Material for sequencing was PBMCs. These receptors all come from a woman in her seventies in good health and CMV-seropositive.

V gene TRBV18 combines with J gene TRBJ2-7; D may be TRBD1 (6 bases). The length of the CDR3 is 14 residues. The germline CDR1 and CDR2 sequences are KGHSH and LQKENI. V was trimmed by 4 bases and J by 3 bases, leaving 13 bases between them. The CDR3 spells CASSRPGQIYEQYF. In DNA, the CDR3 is TGTGCCAGCTCACGGCCTGGACAGATCTACGAGCAGTACTTC.

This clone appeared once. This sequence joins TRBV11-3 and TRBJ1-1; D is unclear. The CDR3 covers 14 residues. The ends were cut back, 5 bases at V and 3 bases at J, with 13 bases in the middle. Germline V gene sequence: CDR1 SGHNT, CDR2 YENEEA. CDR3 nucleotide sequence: TGTGCCAGCAGCGTAGGTGCATCGGACACTGAAGCTTTCTTT. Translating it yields CASSVGASDTEAFF.

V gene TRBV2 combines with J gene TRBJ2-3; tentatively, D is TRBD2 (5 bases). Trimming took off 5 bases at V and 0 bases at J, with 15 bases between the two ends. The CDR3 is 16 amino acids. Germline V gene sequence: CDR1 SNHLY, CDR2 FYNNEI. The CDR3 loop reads CASSQQLDTSTDTQYF. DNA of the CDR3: TGTGCCAGCAGTCAACAACTAGATACTAGCACAGATACGCAGTATTTT.

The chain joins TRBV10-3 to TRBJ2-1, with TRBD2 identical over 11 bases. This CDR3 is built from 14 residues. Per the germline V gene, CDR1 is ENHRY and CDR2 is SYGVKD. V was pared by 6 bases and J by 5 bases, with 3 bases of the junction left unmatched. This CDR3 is CAIRGLAGNNEQFF. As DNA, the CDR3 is TGTGCCATCAGAGGACTAGCGGGCAACAATGAGCAGTTCTTC.

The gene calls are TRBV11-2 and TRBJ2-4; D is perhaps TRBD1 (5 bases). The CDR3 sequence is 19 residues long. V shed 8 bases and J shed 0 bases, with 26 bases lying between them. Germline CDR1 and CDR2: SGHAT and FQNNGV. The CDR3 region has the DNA TGTGCCAGCCACAGTACAGTAAGCCGACAGACCTTAGCCAAAAACATTCAGTACTTC. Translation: CASHSTVSRQTLAKNIQYF.

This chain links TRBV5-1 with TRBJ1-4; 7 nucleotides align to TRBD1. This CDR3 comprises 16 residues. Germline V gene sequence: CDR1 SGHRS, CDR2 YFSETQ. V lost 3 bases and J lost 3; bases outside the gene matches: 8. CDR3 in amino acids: CASSWVPGQANEKLFF. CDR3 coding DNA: TGCGCCAGCAGCTGGGTCCCCGGACAGGCTAATGAAAAACTGTTTTTT.

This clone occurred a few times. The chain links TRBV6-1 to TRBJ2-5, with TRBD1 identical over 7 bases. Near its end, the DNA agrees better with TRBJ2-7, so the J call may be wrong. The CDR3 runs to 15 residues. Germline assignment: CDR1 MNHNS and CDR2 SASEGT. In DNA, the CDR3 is TGTGCCAGCACCTCGGACAGGCCTCCACCCTCCGAGCAGTACTTC. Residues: CASTSDRPPPSEQYF.

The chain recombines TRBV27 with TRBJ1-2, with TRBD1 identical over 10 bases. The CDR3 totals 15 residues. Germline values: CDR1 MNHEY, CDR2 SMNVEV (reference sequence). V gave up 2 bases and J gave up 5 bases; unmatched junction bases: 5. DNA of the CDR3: TGTGCCAGCAGTTTACGCGGGACAGGGGTATATGGCTACACCTTC. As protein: CASSLRGTGVYGYTF.

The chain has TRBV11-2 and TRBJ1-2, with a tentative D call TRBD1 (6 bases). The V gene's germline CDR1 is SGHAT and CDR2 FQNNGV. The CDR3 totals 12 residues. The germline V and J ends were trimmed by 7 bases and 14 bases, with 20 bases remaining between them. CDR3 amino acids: CASTHDMGGQTF. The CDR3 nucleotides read TGTGCCAGCACCCACGATATGGGGGGGCAAACCTTC.

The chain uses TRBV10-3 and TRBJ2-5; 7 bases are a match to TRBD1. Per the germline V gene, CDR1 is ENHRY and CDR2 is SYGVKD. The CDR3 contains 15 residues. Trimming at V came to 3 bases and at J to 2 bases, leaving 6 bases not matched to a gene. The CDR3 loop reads CAISEGQGVQETQYF. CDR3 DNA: TGTGCCATCAGTGAAGGGCAGGGGGTACAAGAGACCCAGTACTTC.